One sample yielded the 20 T cell receptor beta chains listed below, sequenced in a study of blood T cell repertoires in COVID-19. Using immunoSEQ multiplex PCR, the repertoire was profiled, and TCRdb retains in-frame clones only, with some absent. Of roughly 180,000 clones listed, around 86% are singletons. Sequences were obtained from PBMCs or T cells enriched from blood (not recorded which). Source of these receptors: a woman in her twenties or thirties who had recovered from COVID-19.

This clone is a singleton in its sample. Relative to the germline gene, one junction end is altered; a read error may explain this. DNA of the CDR3: TGTGCTAGCAGCCGACTAGCGCAGGAGACCCAGTACTTC. It specifies CASSRLAQETQYF. The genes are TRBV7-7 and TRBJ2-5; 8 bases are shared with TRBD2. In germline, CDR1 is SSHAT, CDR2 FNYEAQ (reference sequence). CDR3 size: 13 residues.

This chain uses TRBV6-2 or TRBV6-3 with TRBJ2-4; tentative D call: TRBD2 (6 bases). The length of the CDR3 is 21 residues. V was shortened by 4 bases and J by 0 bases, with 28 bases between the two germline ends. Germline values: CDR1 MNHEY, CDR2 SVGEGT. The CDR3 sequence is CASSSPSRLVIPLIAKNIQYF. The CDR3 DNA follows: TGTGCCAGCAGTTCACCCTCGCGACTAGTTATCCCACTAATAGCCAAAAACATTCAGTACTTC.

The rearrangement links TRBV2 to TRBJ2-7; D remains ambiguous. This CDR3 is built from 12 residues. CDR1 is SNHLY and CDR2 is FYNNEI in the germline V gene. Trimming shortened V by 6 bases and J by 4 bases, and 10 bases separated the two germline ends. The CDR3 loop reads CASSDTPYEQYF. As DNA, the CDR3 is TGTGCCAGCAGCGACACCCCGTACGAGCAGTACTTC.

This chain links TRBV27 with TRBJ1-1; D not resolved. This CDR3 is 16 amino acids long. Germline V gene data show CDR1 as MNHEY and CDR2 as SMNVEV (reference sequence). V lost 4 bases and J 1 base, leaving 16 bases between the germline ends. The CDR3 DNA is TGTGCCAGCAGTTCAGCGAACACCCGATCGAACACTGAAGCTTTCTTT. Encoded protein: CASSSANTRSNTEAFF.

The chain joins TRBV27 to TRBJ1-1, with D possibly matching TRBD1 (5 bases). Germline loops: CDR1 MNHEY, CDR2 SMNVEV (reference sequence). V was shortened by 6 bases and J by 4 bases, with 42 bases between the two germline ends. The CDR3 extends over 23 amino acids. The CDR3 nucleotides are TGTGCCAGCAGCGCCCTGGAGTGGGGACCCAAGCTGGGGGGAATCCCATTGAGCACTGAAGCTTTCTTT. Protein sequence: CASSALEWGPKLGGIPLSTEAFF.

J is TRBJ1-4 and V is TRBV24-1; D call uncertain. Looked up from germline, CDR1 is KGHDR and CDR2 is SFDVKD. The CDR3 consists of 13 residues. The germline V and J ends were trimmed by 9 bases and 3 bases, with 10 bases remaining between them. The CDR3 DNA sequence: TGTGCCACCCAGAGAGGGTCTAATGAAAAACTGTTTTTT. As protein: CATQRGSNEKLFF.

This clone has just one count. The rearrangement uses TRBV9 and TRBJ2-1; D not certain. Between the trimmed V and J ends, which lost 4 bases and 4 bases, there was a span of 9 bases. CDR3 length: 13 amino acids. Germline lookup yields CDR1 SGDLS and CDR2 YYNGEE. The CDR3 is CASSRSGYNEQFF. Here the CDR3 DNA reads TGTGCCAGCAGCCGCTCCGGGTACAATGAGCAGTTCTTC.

The chain combines TRBV7-9 with TRBJ1-1, with D perhaps matching TRBD1 (5 bases). The CDR3 is made up of 12 amino acids. The V gene lost 6 bases and the J gene lost 4 bases, with 9 bases spanning the gap. The germline gives CDR1 SEHNR, CDR2 FQNEAQ (reference sequence). The DNA of the CDR3 is TGTGCCAGCAGTCAGGGTAGCACTGAAGCTTTCTTT. Residues: CASSQGSTEAFF.

This clone showed up just once. This chain joins TRBV27 and TRBJ2-7, with D possibly matching TRBD2 (6 bases). The CDR3 runs to 15 residues. The germline CDR1 and CDR2 sequences are MNHEY and SMNVEV (reference sequence). The V end was cut by 1 base, the J end by 6 bases, with 16 bases between. CDR3 residues: CASSLLLGSPVEQYF. Written as DNA, the CDR3 is TGTGCCAGCAGTTTATTACTCGGGAGCCCCGTCGAGCAGTACTTC.

The gene calls are TRBV7-2 and TRBJ2-3, with TRBD2 matching 8 bases. Germline lookup yields CDR1 SGHTA and CDR2 FQGNSA. V lost 5 bases to trimming and J lost 1 base; unmatched junction nucleotides: 11. The CDR3 totals 17 residues. The CDR3 here is CASSPTWTSYRTDTQYF. DNA of the CDR3: TGTGCCAGCAGCCCGACATGGACTAGCTATCGCACAGATACGCAGTATTTT.

This clone was seen only a few times. The chain is built from TRBV11-2 and TRBJ2-5; 8 nucleotides line up with TRBD1. CDR3 length equals 18 residues. Germline V lookup: CDR1 SGHAT, CDR2 FQNNGV. V was pared by 1 base and J by 7 bases, with 17 bases of the junction left unmatched. The CDR3 region has the DNA TGTGCCAGCAGCTTAGTTGACGGATCTCAGGGGGCTCGGGCGACCCAGTACTTC. Its protein product is CASSLVDGSQGARATQYF.

The J gene is TRBJ2-1, the V gene TRBV7-2; 10 nucleotides line up with TRBD1. Per germline, CDR1 SGHTA and CDR2 FQGNSA. After removal of 6 bases from V and 5 bases from J, the junction contained 19 bases not matched to a gene. This CDR3 spans 19 amino acids. The CDR3 reads CASSSPNDRGHLTNNEQFF. The CDR3 DNA follows: TGTGCCAGCAGTTCCCCTAACGACAGGGGGCACTTAACAAACAATGAGCAGTTCTTC.

This chain joins TRBV9 and TRBJ2-7; the D gene is possibly TRBD1 (5 bases). This CDR3 is 13 amino acids long. Germline-derived CDR1 and CDR2 are SGDLS and YYNGEE. The germline V and J ends were trimmed by 3 bases and 4 bases, with 11 bases remaining between them. This CDR3 reads CASSATGEYEQYF. CDR3 coding DNA: TGTGCCAGCAGCGCCACAGGAGAATACGAGCAGTACTTC. Looking up the rest from reference TRBV9 and TRBJ2-7 gives the full variable domain: DSGVTQTPKHLITATGQRVTLRCSPRSGDLSVYWYQQSLDQGLQFLIQYYNGEERAKGNILERFSAQQFPDLHSELNLSSLELGDSALYFCASSATGEYEQYFGPGTRLTVT.

V and J are TRBV2 and TRBJ2-3; 7 bases agree with TRBD2. Germline CDR1 and CDR2: SNHLY and FYNNEI. J lost 3 bases, V lost 3 bases, and 6 bases had no gene match. CDR3 size: 15 residues. The CDR3 spells CASSDGGSGTDTQYF. The CDR3 nucleotides read TGTGCCAGCAGTGATGGCGGGAGTGGAACAGATACGCAGTATTTT.

The V gene is TRBV7-8, the J gene TRBJ1-5; 9 positions agree with TRBD1. The V gene end was trimmed by 1 base and the J gene end by 3 bases; junction bases not matched to a gene: 4. Germline CDR1 reads SGHVS; CDR2 reads FQNEAQ. The CDR3 contains 16 residues. In DNA form, the CDR3 reads TGTGCCAGCAGCTTAGTTACAGGGGGCTTCAATCAGCCCCAGCATTTT. It codes for CASSLVTGGFNQPQHF.

This clone has just a few counts. The J gene is TRBJ1-1, the V gene TRBV2, with a tentative D call TRBD1 (5 bases). With 2 bases removed from V and 9 bases from J, the gap between germline ends came to 7 bases. CDR1 SNHLY and CDR2 FYNNEI come from the germline V gene. CDR3 length equals 11 residues. The CDR3 sequence is CASSESGKAFF. CDR3 nucleotide sequence: TGTGCCAGCAGTGAATCAGGGAAAGCTTTCTTT.

In its sample, this clone was seen a few times. The chain joins TRBV7-2 to TRBJ2-7, with TRBD2 matching over 12 bases. Trimming took 1 base from V and 7 from J; bases not matched to a gene: 5. Per germline, CDR1 SGHTA and CDR2 FQGNSA. The CDR3 extends over 15 amino acids. CDR3 nucleotides: TGTGCCAGCAGCTTAGAGAGACTAGCGGGAGATGAGCAGTACTTC. This codes for CASSLERLAGDEQYF.

The chain joins TRBV19 to TRBJ1-4; D gene uncertain. This CDR3 region has 14 residues. CDR1 is LNHDA, CDR2 SQIVND, per germline (reference sequence). V was trimmed by 4 bases and J by 0 bases, leaving 6 bases between them. CDR3 DNA: TGTGCCAGTAGTAGAGTTGCAACTAATGAAAAACTGTTTTTT. Residues: CASSRVATNEKLFF.

This chain connects TRBV4-1 to TRBJ1-5; D is uncertain. The V end lost 0 bases, the J end lost 6 bases, and 9 bases lay between the germline ends. The CDR3 has 14 residues. CDR1 and CDR2 (germline): MGHRA, YSYEKL. For the CDR3, the DNA is TGCGCCAGCAGCCAAGATGGGAGGAGTCAGCCCCAGCATTTT. It yields the protein CASSQDGRSQPQHF.

This clone was detected only once. The chain links TRBV5-6 to TRBJ1-6; 9 bases map to TRBD1. This CDR3 is built from 14 residues. Germline CDR1 and CDR2: SGHDT and YYEEEE. V was clipped by 4 bases and J by 7 bases; unmatched bases: 3. CDR3 sequence: CASSRGQGNSPLHF. As DNA, the CDR3 is TGTGCCAGCAGCCGGGGACAGGGAAATTCACCCCTCCACTTT.